These 19 T cell receptor beta chains came from one sample sequenced in a study of cytomegalovirus exposure and HLA in healthy donors. The primer mix had 60 Vbeta and 13 Jbeta primers. The data were produced by immunoSEQ multiplex PCR, yet TCRdb's version contains in-frame clones alone and is incomplete. The table has about 37,000 clones, 60% to 70% seen once. The sequencing sample was made of PBMCs. These receptors were collected from a man aged 40-49 years in good health and CMV-seronegative.

The chain carries TRBV4-2 and TRBJ1-2, with 7 bases matching TRBD1. CDR3 length: 15 residues. After removal of 0 bases from V and 4 bases from J, the junction contained 5 bases not matched to a gene. Germline assignment: CDR1 LGHNA and CDR2 YNFKEQ. The CDR3 DNA follows: TGTGCCAGCAGCCAAGAGGGACAGAAAAGCTATGGCTACACCTTC. Its protein product is CASSQEGQKSYGYTF.

This clone was recorded only once. The chain is built from TRBV30 and TRBJ1-3; 9 positions agree with TRBD1. This CDR3 spans 13 amino acids. Germline V gene lookup returns CDR1 GTSNPN and CDR2 SVGIG (reference sequence). The CDR3 sequence is CAVQGATGNTIYF. CDR3 bases: TGTGCTGTACAGGGGGCGACTGGAAACACCATATATTTT.

The chain is built from TRBV7-8 and TRBJ2-7, with a tentative D call TRBD2 (7 bases). The CDR3 runs 14 residues. The germline V and J ends were trimmed by 2 bases and 7 bases, with 15 bases remaining between them. CDR1 is SGHVS, CDR2 FQNEAQ, per germline. The CDR3 reads CASSLRGGDGEQYF. CDR3 nucleotide sequence: TGTGCCAGCAGCTTACGAGGGGGGGATGGGGAGCAGTACTTC.

V and J are TRBV28 and TRBJ2-2; D unresolved. Trimming removed 6 bases from V and 6 bases from J, with 14 bases in between. Germline CDR1 MDHEN, CDR2 SYDVKM. This CDR3 has 14 residues. CDR3 coding DNA: TGTGCCAGCAGCCCCGCTACGGTGGCCGGGGAGCTGTTTTTT. Amino acids: CASSPATVAGELFF.

The V and J genes are TRBV19 and TRBJ2-1; 11 bases align to TRBD2. The CDR3 spans 16 residues. J gave up 5 bases and V 3 bases, and 6 bases lay outside the gene matches. Germline loops: CDR1 LNHDA, CDR2 SQIVND (reference sequence). This CDR3 reads CASSISSGGTDNEQFF. The DNA of the CDR3 is TGTGCCAGTAGTATCTCTAGCGGGGGGACGGACAATGAGCAGTTCTTC.

V usage is TRBV6-1 and J usage is TRBJ1-6, with 8 bases lining up with TRBD1. There are 15 residues in the CDR3. Germline V gene data show CDR1 as MNHNS and CDR2 as SASEGT. V lost 4 bases to trimming and J lost 9 bases; unmatched junction nucleotides: 8. The CDR3 reads CASSGTGRYGSPLHF. DNA of the CDR3: TGTGCCAGCAGTGGGACAGGGAGGTATGGTTCACCCCTCCACTTT.

This chain links TRBV5-8 with TRBJ1-1; D is uncertain. The CDR3 contains 12 residues. CDR1 SGHTS and CDR2 YDEGEE come from the germline V gene. Trimming cost V 3 bases and J 7 bases, with 10 bases left between them. CDR3 sequence (DNA): TGTGCCAGCAGCTCGGTCGCTGGTGAAGCTTTCTTT. Encoded protein: CASSSVAGEAFF.

The chain's CDR3 is CASSYTPSVFSKYNEQFF. The CDR3 coding sequence is TGTGCCAGCAGCTATACTCCTTCCGTGTTCTCCAAATACAATGAGCAGTTCTTC. This chain links TRBV7-6 with TRBJ2-1; no clear D. The CDR3 totals 18 residues. Germline assignment: CDR1 SGHVS and CDR2 FNYEAQ. Trimming shortened V by 4 bases and J by 4 bases, and 23 bases separated the two germline ends. The variable domain in full, with the rest retrieved from reference TRBV7-6 and TRBJ2-1, is GAGVSQSPRYKVTKRGQDVALRCDPISGHVSLYWYRQALGQGPEFLTYFNYEAQQDKSGLPNDRFSAERPEGSISTLTIQRTEQRDSAMYRCASSYTPSVFSKYNEQFFGPGTRLTVL.

This clone was counted once. The V call is TRBV6-1, the J call TRBJ1-5; D is ambiguous. CDR3 length: 13 residues. CDR1 and CDR2 (germline): MNHNS, SASEGT. Trimming left V 6 bases short and J 3 bases short, with 9 bases between. The CDR3 DNA reads TGTGCCAGCAGCCCGGAGAACAATCAGCCCCAGCATTTT. Its protein is CASSPENNQPQHF.

This clone was recorded a few times. Other DNA variants within this sample encode the same CDR3. V and J are TRBV18 and TRBJ2-7, with 7 bases matching TRBD1. V lost 3 bases and J lost 2; bases outside the gene matches: 4. The germline V gene has CDR1 KGHSH and CDR2 LQKENI. CDR3 length: 14 amino acids. Here the CDR3 DNA reads TGTGCCAGCTCACCCCGACAGGGAACCTACGAGCAGTACTTC. Its protein product is CASSPRQGTYEQYF.

There are a few counts of this clone. The gene calls are TRBV15 and TRBJ1-2; D uncertain. This CDR3 has 13 residues. The germline V and J ends were trimmed by 5 bases and 4 bases, with 11 bases remaining between them. The germline V gene has CDR1 LNHNV and CDR2 YYDKDF (reference sequence). This CDR3 is CATSGLRSYGYTF. In nucleotides, the CDR3 is TGTGCCACCAGCGGACTCCGAAGCTATGGCTACACCTTC.

This clone has a single count. A read error is likely, as this CDR3 ends without the conserved phenylalanine or tryptophan. The chain couples TRBV10-3 to TRBJ2-3; unclear D gene. The germline gives CDR1 ENHRY, CDR2 SYGVKD. Deletions cut 5 bases from V and 0 bases from J, with 9 bases between. CDR3 length: 14 residues. CDR3 coding DNA: TGTGCCATCAGTAATCCCCCTAGCACAGATACGCAGTATGTT. Translating it yields CAISNPPSTDTQYV.

To note about this clone: Other DNA sequences of this sample code for an identical CDR3. The chain joins TRBV18 to TRBJ2-7; 8 positions agree with TRBD1. The J segment lost 2 bases and the V segment lost 1 base, leaving 1 base of the junction unmatched. The CDR3 sequence is 14 residues long. CDR1 and CDR2 from the germline V gene are KGHSH and LQKENI. CDR3 sequence: CASSPRQGTYEQYF. CDR3 bases: TGTGCCAGCTCACCACGACAGGGGACCTACGAGCAGTACTTC.

The CDR3 bases are TGTGCCTGGAGTTCCGGGGAGGCTCAGCCCCAGCATTTT. Translation: CAWSSGEAQPQHF. The chain is built from TRBV30 and TRBJ1-5, with D uncertain. V was shortened by 2 bases and J by 6 bases, with 11 bases between the two germline ends. The CDR3 is 13 residues long. The germline gives CDR1 GTSNPN, CDR2 SVGIG (reference sequence).

This clone was counted once. This chain links TRBV5-1 with TRBJ2-1; D remains unclear. Trimming removed 3 bases from V and 5 bases from J, with 9 bases in between. Germline-derived CDR1 and CDR2 are SGHRS and YFSETQ. This CDR3 is 13 amino acids long. Here the CDR3 reads CASSSYRNNEQFF. The CDR3 nucleotides read TGCGCCAGCAGCTCCTACAGAAACAATGAGCAGTTCTTC. Together with reference TRBV5-1 and TRBJ2-1, the CDR3 gives the full variable domain: KAGVTQTPRYLIKTRGQQVTLSCSPISGHRSVSWYQQTPGQGLQFLFEYFSETQRNKGNFPGRFSGRQFSNSRSEMNVSTLELGDSALYLCASSSYRNNEQFFGPGTRLTVL.

The gene calls are TRBV28 and TRBJ1-6; D unclear. The CDR3 consists of 14 residues. V was trimmed by 3 bases and J by 10 bases, leaving 13 bases between them. From germline, CDR1 is MDHEN and CDR2 SYDVKM. CDR3 residues: CASSLGELGSPLHF. The CDR3 DNA reads TGTGCCAGCAGTTTGGGTGAGTTGGGCTCACCCCTCCACTTT.

The CDR3 is CASSPREDSPLHF. For the CDR3, the DNA is TGTGCCAGCAGCCCCAGGGAAGATTCACCCCTCCACTTT. This chain uses TRBV7-9 with TRBJ1-6, with D perhaps matching TRBD1 (5 bases). Looked up from germline, CDR1 is SEHNR and CDR2 is FQNEAQ (reference sequence). The CDR3 contains 13 residues. The V gene lost 5 bases and the J gene lost 8 bases, with 10 bases spanning the gap. The entire variable domain, with the rest obtained from reference TRBV7-9 and TRBJ1-6, is as follows: DTGVSQNPRHKITKRGQNVTFRCDPISEHNRLYWYRQTLGQGPEFLTYFQNEAQLEKSRLLSDRFSAERPKGSFSTLEIQRTEQGDSAMYLCASSPREDSPLHFGNGTRLTVT.

DNA for the CDR3: TGTGCCATCAGTGCAGGGCAGAACACTGAAGCTTTCTTT. It specifies CAISAGQNTEAFF. The rearrangement links TRBV10-3 to TRBJ1-1; perhaps TRBD1 as D (5 bases). In germline, CDR1 is ENHRY, CDR2 SYGVKD. This CDR3 is built from 13 residues. V lost 4 bases, J lost 1 base, and 7 bases lay in between.

With regard to this clone: The conserved final phenylalanine or tryptophan is absent from the CDR3, which likely points to a read error. This chain connects TRBV25-1 to TRBJ1-4; the D gene is possibly TRBD1 (5 bases). The germline gives CDR1 MGHDK, CDR2 SYGVNS. V lost 1 base and J lost 3, with 9 bases in between. The CDR3 is made up of 15 amino acids. The CDR3 sequence is CASSESVGANEKLFV. The DNA for the CDR3 is TGTGCCAGCAGTGAATCTGTAGGGGCTAATGAAAAACTGTTTGTT.